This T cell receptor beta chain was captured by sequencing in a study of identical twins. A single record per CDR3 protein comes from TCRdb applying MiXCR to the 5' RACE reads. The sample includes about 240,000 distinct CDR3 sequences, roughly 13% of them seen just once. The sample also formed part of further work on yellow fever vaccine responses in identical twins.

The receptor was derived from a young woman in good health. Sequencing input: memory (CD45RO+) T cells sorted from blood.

CDR3 nucleotides: TGTGCCAGCAGCTTAAACGGGGGCCAAAACATTCAGTACTTC. Amino acids: CASSLNGGQNIQYF. The genes are TRBV7-3 and TRBJ2-4; D is perhaps TRBD1 or TRBD2 (6 bases each). The CDR3 is 14 residues long. Looked up from germline, CDR1 is SGHTA and CDR2 is FQGTGA. V was shortened by 1 base and J by 5 bases, with 9 bases between the two germline ends. Drawing the rest from reference TRBV7-3 and TRBJ2-4, the complete variable domain is GAGVSQTPSNKVTEKGKYVELRCDPISGHTALYWYRQSLGQGPEFLIYFQGTGAADDSGLPNDRFFAVRPEGSVSTLKIQRTERGDSAVYLCASSLNGGQNIQYFGAGTRLSVL.